This T cell receptor beta chain was captured by sequencing in a study of blood T cell repertoires in COVID-19. Looking at the study overall: The United States, Italy and Spain were the sources of the acute and convalescent COVID-19 samples. The cDNA or gDNA used as material had been derived from T cells, B-cell-depleted T cells, or PBMCs.

Authors' data handling: Amplification of reference gene primers was used by the study to estimate nucleated cell counts. Measured with immunoSEQ multiplex PCR; TCRdb has only the in-frame clones, and not every one. Clone size and the V and J calls come from that table; the DNA yielded D and trimming. The data contain about 220,000 clones, 80% to 90% of them seen just once; the ten biggest clones take up roughly 3%. The CDR3 totals 14 residues. Germline CDR1 reads MNHNS; CDR2 reads SASEGT. Deletions cut 0 bases from V and 3 bases from J, with 9 bases between. In assigning cohorts, the study relied on participant-reported clinical history.

Sequenced input: PBMCs or T cells enriched from blood (not recorded which). This receptor was taken from a woman under 30 in a cohort exposed to, infected with or recovered from COVID-19 (not recorded which). The J gene is TRBJ2-7, the V gene TRBV6-1; D unclear. CDR3 nucleotides: TGTGCCAGCAGTGAAGCTGGTAGCAACTACGAGCAGTACTTC. It encodes CASSEAGSNYEQYF.